Following are 21 T cell receptor beta chains from one sample sequenced in a study of cytomegalovirus exposure and HLA in healthy donors. TCRdb's copy holds only in-frame clones and misses some; the assay was immunoSEQ multiplex PCR. The table lists 200,000 to 250,000 clones, roughly 83% of them singletons. Sequencing input: PBMCs. Source of these receptors: a woman aged 18-29 years in good health and CMV-seronegative.

The chain combines TRBV2 with TRBJ1-5, with D possibly being TRBD1 (6 bases). V shed 7 bases and J shed 7 bases, with 17 bases lying between them. Germline-derived CDR1 and CDR2 are SNHLY and FYNNEI. The CDR3 extends over 14 amino acids. CDR3 protein: CASTEGDPGQPQHF. The DNA of the CDR3 is TGTGCCAGCACCGAGGGGGACCCGGGACAGCCCCAGCATTTT.

CDR3 sequence (DNA): TGTGCCACCATGACACCTAACACTGAAGCTTTCTTT. As protein: CATMTPNTEAFF. The chain is built from TRBV7-6 and TRBJ1-1; the D is unclear. V lost 10 bases and J 2 bases, leaving 11 bases between the germline ends. Per the germline V gene, CDR1 is SGHVS and CDR2 is FNYEAQ. CDR3 size: 12 residues.

The chain has TRBV7-3 and TRBJ1-5, with 7 bases matching TRBD1. V shed 8 bases, J shed 8 bases, and the junction held 3 bases outside the gene matches. Per the germline V gene, CDR1 is SGHTA and CDR2 is FQGTGA. The CDR3 spans 11 residues. The CDR3: CASSRGEPQHF. In nucleotides, the CDR3 is TGTGCCAGCTCCAGGGGGGAGCCCCAGCATTTT.

The rearrangement uses TRBV30 and TRBJ2-7, with D possibly being TRBD1 (5 bases). Germline-derived CDR1 and CDR2 are GTSNPN and SVGIG (reference sequence). This CDR3 is 13 amino acids long. The germline V and J ends were trimmed by 7 bases and 0 bases, with 13 bases remaining between them. The CDR3 protein is CAFQTASSYEQYF. The CDR3, as DNA: TGTGCCTTCCAGACAGCCTCCTCCTACGAGCAGTACTTC.

This chain connects TRBV27 to TRBJ2-7; possible D gene TRBD1, 5 bases. V dropped 8 bases and J dropped 2 bases, with 10 bases sitting between them. The CDR3 consists of 12 residues. Germline loops: CDR1 MNHEY, CDR2 SMNVEV (reference sequence). The CDR3 region is CASGQGPYEQYF. DNA of the CDR3: TGTGCCAGCGGCCAGGGTCCCTACGAGCAGTACTTC.

The chain links TRBV7-2 to TRBJ2-5; TRBD2 matches at 11 bases. From germline, CDR1 is SGHTA and CDR2 FQGNSA. The V and J ends lost 4 bases and 1 base, in that order; junction bases with no gene match: 5. The CDR3 consists of 16 residues. In DNA form, the CDR3 reads TGTGCCAGCAGCTCCCGGACTAGCGGGTTCCAAGAGACCCAGTACTTC. Protein: CASSSRTSGFQETQYF.

Regarding this clone: Mismatch with germline at one junction end may stem from a read error. The chain has TRBV7-7 and TRBJ2-3, with D perhaps matching TRBD2 (5 bases). The germline V gene has CDR1 SSHAT and CDR2 FNYEAQ (reference sequence). The CDR3 length is 13 residues. CDR3 coding DNA: TGTGCTAGCAGCCCCAGCCTAGAGGGTACGCAGTATTTT. Translation gives CASSPSLEGTQYF.

The chain uses TRBV11-2 and TRBJ1-5; weak D call: TRBD1 (6 bases). This CDR3 is built from 14 residues. Germline V CDR1 and CDR2: SGHAT, FQNNGV. Trimming cost V 3 bases and J 4 bases, with 10 bases left between them. The CDR3 protein is CASSLGQVNQPQHF. DNA of the CDR3: TGTGCCAGCAGCTTGGGACAAGTTAATCAGCCCCAGCATTTT. The variable domain in full, completed from reference TRBV11-2 and TRBJ1-5, reads EAGVAQSPRYKIIEKRQSVAFWCNPISGHATLYWYQQILGQGPKLLIQFQNNGVVDDSQLPKDRFSAERLKGVDSTLKIQPAKLEDSAVYLCASSLGQVNQPQHFGDGTRLSIL.

V is TRBV6-6 and J is TRBJ1-5; the match to TRBD1 covers 7 bases. The V segment lost 10 bases and the J segment 5 bases; nucleotides outside the gene matches: 2. There are 11 residues in the CDR3. Germline values: CDR1 MNHNY, CDR2 SVGAGI (reference sequence). The CDR3: CATGGYQPQHF. For the CDR3, the DNA is TGTGCCACAGGGGGGTATCAGCCCCAGCATTTT.

The rearrangement joins TRBV6-5 to TRBJ1-1, with 7 positions matching TRBD1. V was pared by 6 bases and J by 7 bases, with 8 bases of the junction left unmatched. The CDR3 covers 13 residues. Looked up from germline, CDR1 is MNHEY and CDR2 is SVGAGI. The CDR3 region has the DNA TGTGCCAGCAGGAGGGGACAGCCATTTGAAGCTTTCTTT. This codes for CASRRGQPFEAFF.

The V and J genes are TRBV28 and TRBJ2-1; 9 bases agree with TRBD2. Germline V gene sequence: CDR1 MDHEN, CDR2 SYDVKM. The J segment lost 2 bases and the V segment lost 5 bases, leaving 4 bases of the junction unmatched. This CDR3 has 15 amino acids. CDR3 nucleotide sequence: TGTGCCAGCAGTACAGCGGGAGGTACCTACAATGAGCAGTTCTTC. Its translation is CASSTAGGTYNEQFF.

The J gene is TRBJ1-2, the V gene TRBV6-4; D call uncertain. Trimming cost V 2 bases and J 7 bases, with 11 bases left between them. Germline assignment: CDR1 MRHNA and CDR2 SNTAGT. The CDR3 totals 13 residues. The DNA for the CDR3 is TGTGCCAGCAGTGACCACCCTCTGGGTGGCTACACCTTC. Amino acid sequence: CASSDHPLGGYTF.

This chain joins TRBV13 and TRBJ1-2; 10 bases align to TRBD1. J gave up 7 bases and V 2 bases, and 4 bases lay outside the gene matches. This CDR3 region has 14 residues. Germline loops: CDR1 PRHDT, CDR2 FYEKMQ (reference sequence). DNA for the CDR3: TGTGCCAGCAGCTTACGGACAGGGGGGTCTGGCTACACCTTC. As protein: CASSLRTGGSGYTF.

This clone was found once. The chain couples TRBV2 to TRBJ2-7, with TRBD2 matching over 10 bases. Looked up from germline, CDR1 is SNHLY and CDR2 is FYNNEI. V was clipped by 7 bases and J by 1 base; unmatched bases: 4. The CDR3 is 14 residues long. The CDR3 sequence is CASTRTSGSYEQYF. The CDR3 DNA follows: TGTGCCAGCACTCGGACTAGCGGATCCTACGAGCAGTACTTC.

The V gene is TRBV5-1, the J gene TRBJ1-3; D gene uncertain. This CDR3 has 14 amino acids. Trimming stripped 0 bases from V and 8 bases from J, with 12 bases between. Germline CDR1 reads SGHRS; CDR2 reads YFSETQ. The DNA for the CDR3 is TGCGCCAGCAGCTTGGATGGGTCGGAATACACCATATATTTT. Translation: CASSLDGSEYTIYF.

The chain carries TRBV5-1 and TRBJ2-6; D is uncertain. Trimming stripped 4 bases from V and 0 bases from J, with 8 bases between. Germline loops: CDR1 SGHRS, CDR2 YFSETQ. This CDR3 has 15 residues. The CDR3 DNA sequence: TGCGCCAGCAGCCCCGACACCTCTGGGGCCAACGTCCTGACTTTC. Translated, it gives CASSPDTSGANVLTF.

The chain combines TRBV15 with TRBJ1-4; the D is unclear. Deletions cut 3 bases from V and 4 bases from J, with 9 bases between. There are 14 residues in the CDR3. From germline, CDR1 is LNHNV and CDR2 YYDKDF (reference sequence). The CDR3 here is CATSRLQRNEKLFF. The CDR3, as DNA: TGTGCCACCAGCAGGCTACAGCGTAATGAAAAACTGTTTTTT.

The chain couples TRBV27 to TRBJ1-6; TRBD1 matches 9 bases. With V trimmed by 5 bases and J by 9 bases, 5 bases remained unmatched. CDR3 length equals 14 residues. The germline gives CDR1 MNHEY, CDR2 SMNVEV (reference sequence). The CDR3 protein is CASSEGQGGSPLHF. In DNA, the CDR3 is TGTGCCAGCAGTGAGGGACAGGGAGGTTCACCCCTCCACTTT.

The V and J genes are TRBV6-5 and TRBJ2-5, with 8 bases that match TRBD1. Germline trimming cut 5 bases from V and 3 bases from J; bases unmatched to any gene: 2. CDR1 and CDR2 (germline): MNHEY, SVGAGI. The CDR3 covers 13 residues. CDR3 region: CASSATGEETQYF. CDR3 sequence (DNA): TGTGCCAGCAGTGCGACAGGGGAAGAGACCCAGTACTTC.

The rearrangement joins TRBV30 to TRBJ1-2; no firm D call. In germline, CDR1 is GTSNPN, CDR2 SVGIG (reference sequence). Trimming took off 1 base at V and 7 bases at J, with 10 bases between the two ends. The CDR3 is 12 residues long. For the CDR3, the DNA is TGTGCCTGGAGTGCAACCGTCGGTGGCTACACCTTC. Translating gives CAWSATVGGYTF.

V usage is TRBV5-1 and J usage is TRBJ2-1, with 16 bases identical to TRBD2. The CDR3 loop spans 17 amino acids. Unmatched junction bases numbered 3, after V lost 3 bases and J lost 3 bases. Germline values: CDR1 SGHRS, CDR2 YFSETQ. CDR3 amino acids: CASSSGTSGRVYNEQFF. The CDR3 DNA reads TGCGCCAGCAGCTCAGGGACTAGCGGGAGGGTCTACAATGAGCAGTTCTTC.